This section outlines one TCR beta chain sequence together with its context. This CDR3 region has 14 residues. V lost 6 bases and J lost 1; bases outside the gene matches: 5. Germline CDR1 SNHLY, CDR2 FYNNEI. These data originate in a study of blood T cell repertoires in COVID-19. Overall study: The origin of the acute and convalescent COVID-19 samples was the United States, Italy and Spain. In each case, the material was cDNA or gDNA derived from T cells, B-cell-depleted T cells, or PBMCs.

In the source study's methods: Reference gene primer amplification in the assay estimated nucleated cell counts. Repertoires were generated with immunoSEQ multiplex PCR, while TCRdb's copy carries only in-frame clones and drops some. For V, J and clone size, that table is used; D and trimming come from the DNA. The sample consists of almost 350,000 clones, approximately 89% of them appearing once. Seattle enrolled patients during active infection and tracked them longitudinally. J is TRBJ1-2 and V is TRBV2; 7 nucleotides agree with TRBD1. The source material was peripheral blood. The TCR was taken from a woman aged 60-75 years with COVID-19, enrolled during active disease. CDR3 nucleotide sequence: TGTGCCAGCAGAGGGACAGCTAATAACTATGGCTACACCTTC. It specifies CASRGTANNYGYTF.